This entry is about one T cell receptor (beta chain). This CDR3 is 12 amino acids long. Trimming left V 5 bases short and J 8 bases short, with 15 bases between. Germline lookup yields CDR1 SQVTM and CDR2 ANQGSEA. This entry is derived from a study of blood T cell repertoires in COVID-19. Sequencing used immunoSEQ multiplex PCR; TCRdb keeps in-frame clones, though not all of them. The table records 150,000 to 250,000 clones, about 80% of them present only once. Cohorts were assigned according to the clinical history that participants reported. Recovered participants had two consecutive negative NP/OP PCR tests, healthcare professional clearance, or symptom resolution.

The genes are TRBV29-1 and TRBJ1-1, with D tentatively TRBD1 (5 bases). Input material: PBMCs or T cells enriched from blood (not recorded which). This clonotype originated in a man between 35 and 55 years old who had recovered from COVID-19. The CDR3 DNA follows: TGCAGCGTTCTCATTGGGGGGTTAGAAGCTTTCTTT. Encoded protein: CSVLIGGLEAFF. The full variable domain, its missing parts supplied by reference TRBV29-1 and TRBJ1-1, is SAVISQKPSRDICQRGTSLTIQCQVDSQVTMMFWYRQQPGQSLTLIATANQGSEATYESGFVIDKFPISRPNLTFSTLTVSNMSPEDSSIYLCSVLIGGLEAFFGQGTRLTVV.